Following are 21 T cell receptor beta chains from one sample sequenced in a study of T-cell reconstitution after alpha-beta-depleted transplantation in children. Preparation of the TCRbeta library used unique molecular identifiers. Via MiXCR, TCRdb re-called the PCR reads, giving one row per CDR3 protein. The sample includes some 220,000 distinct CDR3 sequences, approximately 9% of them seen just once. The source material was PBMCs from the stem cell graft donor, sampled from the stem cell graft. Every receptor here comes from a human donor who donated a stem cell graft to a child with acute lymphoblastic leukemia.

The rearrangement uses TRBV12-3 or TRBV12-4 and TRBJ2-2; D tentatively fits TRBD1 or TRBD2 (5 bases each). Trimming cost V 6 bases and J 4 bases, with 12 bases left between them. The CDR3 sequence is 14 residues long. CDR3 in amino acids: CASSQGRSTGELFF. DNA for the CDR3: TGTGCCAGCAGCCAGGGACGGTCCACCGGGGAGCTGTTTTTT.

The table lists this clonotype with a few counts. V is TRBV12-3 or TRBV12-4 and J is TRBJ1-3; 7 nucleotides line up with TRBD1. The CDR3 sequence is 16 residues long. V trimming: 6 bases; J trimming: 0 bases; junction bases outside the gene matches: 8. In DNA form, the CDR3 reads TGTGCCAGCAGGCGCGGACAGGCAAGCTCTGGAAACACCATATATTTT. Translation: CASRRGQASSGNTIYF.

This clonotype was detected ten times or more. The chain is built from TRBV11-2 and TRBJ1-5, with 7 positions matching TRBD1. Germline lookup yields CDR1 SGHAT and CDR2 FQNNGV. V was clipped by 9 bases and J by 3 bases; unmatched bases: 8. The CDR3 runs to 14 residues. As DNA, the CDR3 is TGTGCCAGTAGTGGGGGACAGACCAATCAGCCCCAGCATTTT. Amino acids: CASSGGQTNQPQHF.

The J gene is TRBJ2-7, the V gene TRBV27, with 9 bases fitting TRBD1. Germline V CDR1 and CDR2: MNHEY, SMNVEV (reference sequence). V dropped 0 bases and J dropped 6; count of bases not matched to a gene: 12. The CDR3 has 17 amino acids. CDR3 sequence (DNA): TGTGCCAGCAGTTTATCGGGGACAGGGATGATGTTGGGCGAGCAGTACTTC. Its protein product is CASSLSGTGMMLGEQYF.

As DNA, the CDR3 is TGTGCCAGCAGTGAAAGGCCCCGGGCAGGCCACTCTGGAAACACCATATATTTT. This gives the protein CASSERPRAGHSGNTIYF. This chain uses TRBV2 with TRBJ1-3; unclear D gene. This CDR3 contains 18 residues. In germline, CDR1 is SNHLY, CDR2 FYNNEI. The germline V and J ends were trimmed by 2 bases and 0 bases, with 17 bases remaining between them. Supplemented by reference TRBV2 and TRBJ1-3, the full variable domain reads EPEVTQTPSHQVTQMGQEVILRCVPISNHLYFYWYRQILGQKVEFLVSFYNNEISEKSEIFDDQFSVERPDGSNFTLKIRSTKLEDSAMYFCASSERPRAGHSGNTIYFGEGSWLTVV.

The chain carries TRBV20-1 and TRBJ1-6; a weak D match, TRBD1 (6 bases). The V gene's germline CDR1 is DFQATT and CDR2 SNEGSKA (reference sequence). V was pared by 6 bases and J by 6 bases, with 18 bases between. CDR3 length equals 15 residues. CDR3 in DNA: TGCAGTGCCACCAGGACAGCCACAATTAATTCACCCCTCCACTTT. Its protein product is CSATRTATINSPLHF.

This clonotype came up many times. The chain joins TRBV29-1 to TRBJ2-5; maybe TRBD1 (5 bases). Per the germline V gene, CDR1 is SQVTM and CDR2 is ANQGSEA. The CDR3 is 16 residues long. V gave up 1 base and J gave up 1 base, with 16 bases separating them. The CDR3 DNA reads as TGCAGCGTTGAAGGCGTGGGCAGGGCCCCCCAAGAGACCCAGTACTTC. Its translation is CSVEGVGRAPQETQYF.

V usage is TRBV5-1 and J usage is TRBJ2-6; perhaps TRBD1 as D (5 bases). Looked up from germline, CDR1 is SGHRS and CDR2 is YFSETQ. The CDR3 is made up of 16 amino acids. V was cut by 0 bases and J by 2 bases, with 9 bases left in between. Written as DNA, the CDR3 is TGCGCCAGCAGCTTGGTTGCAGGGACTGGGGCCAACGTCCTGACTTTC. The encoded protein is CASSLVAGTGANVLTF.

The chain combines TRBV10-3 with TRBJ1-5, with a weak D call TRBD1 (5 bases). Germline V gene lookup returns CDR1 ENHRY and CDR2 SYGVKD. Trimming removed 6 bases at V and 1 base at J, with 13 bases between. The CDR3 is 15 amino acids. This chain's CDR3 is CAISSGTGSNQPQHF. The CDR3 region has the DNA TGTGCCATCAGCTCCGGGACTGGAAGCAATCAGCCCCAGCATTTT.

This clonotype has a count of ten or more. The chain joins TRBV7-2 to TRBJ2-3, with TRBD2 matching 12 bases. Losses at the gene ends were 5 bases for V and 4 bases for J; bases not matched to a gene: 4. Germline V gene data show CDR1 as SGHTA and CDR2 as FQGNSA. The CDR3 length is 15 residues. The CDR3 DNA is TGTGCCAGCAGCGCGGGACTAGCGGGCCCAGATACGCAGTATTTT. As protein: CASSAGLAGPDTQYF.

This chain uses TRBV4-2 with TRBJ1-1; 12 bases are a match to TRBD1. The J segment lost 5 bases and the V segment lost 5 bases, leaving 9 bases of the junction unmatched. Germline loops: CDR1 LGHNA, CDR2 YNFKEQ. The CDR3 spans 16 residues. The CDR3 reads CASSSPGQGAFTEAFF. The CDR3 bases are TGTGCCAGCAGCTCTCCGGGACAGGGGGCGTTTACTGAAGCTTTCTTT.

This chain joins TRBV20-1 and TRBJ1-5; D gene unclear. Trimming stripped 2 bases from V and 3 bases from J, with 8 bases between. The CDR3 sequence is 13 residues long. Germline CDR1 reads DFQATT; CDR2 reads SNEGSKA (reference sequence). The CDR3 DNA reads TGCAGTGCTAGACCGGGTCTCAATCAGCCCCAGCATTTT. Protein product: CSARPGLNQPQHF.

The chain employs TRBV5-6 and TRBJ2-3; D not resolved. The V gene's germline CDR1 is SGHDT and CDR2 YYEEEE. CDR3 size: 12 residues. The germline V and J ends were trimmed by 4 bases and 4 bases, with 7 bases remaining between them. CDR3 bases: TGTGCCAGCAGCCGCATATCAGATACGCAGTATTTT. Translated, it gives CASSRISDTQYF.

This clonotype has more than one count but fewer than ten. The CDR3 loop reads CASSQSPTGQFNTEAFF. Here the CDR3 DNA reads TGTGCCAGCAGTCAATCCCCCACGGGACAGTTTAACACTGAAGCTTTCTTT. This chain connects TRBV7-9 to TRBJ1-1; 7 nucleotides agree with TRBD1. V shed 6 bases and J 2 bases; nucleotides not matched to a gene: 15. The CDR3 is 17 residues long. Germline assignment: CDR1 SEHNR and CDR2 FQNEAQ (reference sequence).

This clonotype has a count of ten or more. The gene calls are TRBV24-1 and TRBJ1-1; D is undetermined. Germline loops: CDR1 KGHDR, CDR2 SFDVKD. The CDR3 consists of 14 residues. Trimming shortened V by 2 bases and J by 3 bases, and 9 bases separated the two germline ends. The CDR3 reads CATSDSTRHTEAFF. The CDR3, as DNA: TGTGCCACCAGTGATTCCACCCGGCACACTGAAGCTTTCTTT.

This clonotype was recorded many times. The chain couples TRBV12-3 or TRBV12-4 to TRBJ2-5; a possible D gene is TRBD1 (5 bases). The germline V and J ends were trimmed by 6 bases and 4 bases, with 12 bases remaining between them. This CDR3 is 13 amino acids long. The CDR3 loop reads CASRPTVVETQYF. The CDR3 coding sequence is TGTGCCAGCAGACCGACAGTGGTAGAGACCCAGTACTTC.

The sample holds a few counts of this clonotype. This chain links TRBV5-1 with TRBJ2-2, with 7 bases lining up with TRBD2. Per germline, CDR1 SGHRS and CDR2 YFSETQ. The junction had 8 bases not matched to a gene; V was cut back by 0 bases and J by 0 bases. This CDR3 region has 18 residues. Here the CDR3 DNA reads TGCGCCAGCAGCTTGGAGGGACTACAAACCGCGAACACCGGGGAGCTGTTTTTT. This translates into CASSLEGLQTANTGELFF.

Many counts were recorded for this clonotype. The chain uses TRBV7-8 and TRBJ1-6; tentatively, D is TRBD1 (5 bases). This CDR3 is 14 amino acids long. The germline gives CDR1 SGHVS, CDR2 FQNEAQ. V was cut by 1 base and J by 7 bases, with 8 bases left in between. The DNA of the CDR3 is TGTGCCAGCAGCTTAGAAGGGACGAATTCACCCCTCCACTTT. This codes for CASSLEGTNSPLHF.

The chain joins TRBV7-9 to TRBJ2-1; D ambiguous. The CDR3 runs 15 residues. V lost 2 bases and J 2 bases, leaving 10 bases between the germline ends. Germline V gives CDR1 SEHNR, CDR2 FQNEAQ (reference sequence). CDR3 coding DNA: TGTGCCAGCAGCTTATTGGTCGGCGCCTACAATGAGCAGTTCTTC. This translates into CASSLLVGAYNEQFF.

The chain carries TRBV5-6 and TRBJ2-5; a weak D match, TRBD1 (5 bases). Trimming took off 2 bases at V and 4 bases at J, with 12 bases between the two ends. The CDR3 contains 14 residues. Per the germline V gene, CDR1 is SGHDT and CDR2 is YYEEEE. The CDR3 loop reads CASSFSQGLETQYF. CDR3 nucleotide sequence: TGTGCCAGCAGCTTCTCCCAGGGTTTAGAGACCCAGTACTTC.

There are many counts of this clonotype. The chain combines TRBV12-3 or TRBV12-4 with TRBJ1-3, with no clear D. The CDR3 covers 11 residues. Trimming stripped 5 bases from V and 11 bases from J, with 10 bases between. CDR3 sequence (DNA): TGTGCCAGCAGTCCGTTGGTCGCCATATATTTT. Translation: CASSPLVAIYF.